This TCR beta chain appears in the sequencing data of a study of shared clonotypes between healthy human individuals. Notes on the study in general: Sorted-subset sequencing was shown by rarefaction to be incomplete despite large depth. Naive CD4 clonotypes were shared across several donors at 4% to 5%.

This clone was detected only once. The target antigen is unknown. Germline assignment: CDR1 ENHRY and CDR2 SYGVKD. Trimming removed 6 bases from V and 5 bases from J, with 6 bases in between. CDR3 length: 11 amino acids. Data came from immunoSEQ multiplex PCR; TCRdb stores just in-frame clones and leaves some out. The sample lists some 2.4 million clones, 93% occurring once. This clonotype was sampled from a man aged 18 to 30 in good health. Some clones in this sample may be carry-over from other donors' samples. Sample: naive CD4+ T cells from PBMCs. The subset here: CD45RA+ positively selected. V gene TRBV10-3 combines with J gene TRBJ2-3; D is unresolved. The CDR3 DNA is TGTGCCATCAGCATTAGAGATACGCAGTATTTT. This translates into CAISIRDTQYF.